These T cell receptor beta chains were read from a single sample in a study of blood T cell repertoires in COVID-19. Repertoires were generated with immunoSEQ multiplex PCR, while TCRdb's copy carries only in-frame clones and drops some. Found here are 200,000 to 250,000 clones, about 84% of them singletons; the top ten hold roughly 5.2%. Sequencing input: peripheral blood. The receptors shown here come from a woman aged 80 or older with COVID-19, enrolled during active disease. CDR3s include the opening cysteine and the closing phenylalanine or tryptophan.

CDR3aa	j_gene	v_gene
CASSPNRFPYNEQFF	TRBJ2-1	TRBV18
CASSVSPAGGQETQYF	TRBJ2-5	TRBV9
CASSDPPGEAKRQTNYEQYF	TRBJ2-7	TRBV6-2/TRBV6-3
CASSPRVSGGEETQYF	TRBJ2-5	TRBV7-6
CSVRGQGINQPQHF	TRBJ1-5	TRBV29-1
CASSPLLFF	TRBJ1-4	TRBV21-1
CASSRGGADEQFF	TRBJ2-1	TRBV11-1
CASSHYGTANYGYTF	TRBJ1-2	TRBV4-2
CASSPPTVGYTF	TRBJ1-2	TRBV28
CASSTGLNQPQHF	TRBJ1-5	TRBV6-5
CASSEGNYGYTF	TRBJ1-2	TRBV6-6
CASSPGPGLAGDNEQFF	TRBJ2-1	TRBV7-9
CASINTQGYSGYTF	TRBJ1-2	TRBV2
CATLEGARSYEQYF	TRBJ2-7	TRBV28
CASSAGQTNQPQHF	TRBJ1-5	TRBV9
CASSREDGGYRITQYF	TRBJ2-3	TRBV14
CASRPAPSSSPLHF	TRBJ1-6	TRBV19
CASKGQLNEKLFF	TRBJ1-4	TRBV7-2